Shown below are 23 T cell receptor beta chains from a single sample sequenced in a study of neurological immune-mediated disorders. TCRdb re-derived calls from the 5' RACE reads in MiXCR, one entry per CDR3 protein. The sample carries 72,000 or so distinct CDR3 sequences, under 20% recorded once. Material: PBMCs. The receptors were sampled from a middle-aged woman in good health.

This clonotype was detected a few times. A clone one base away is much larger, so this may be a read error. The chain recombines TRBV6-4 with TRBJ2-1; 9 positions agree with TRBD1. The CDR3 sequence is 16 residues long. Germline values: CDR1 MRHNA, CDR2 SNTAGT. The V segment lost 2 bases and the J segment 7 bases; nucleotides outside the gene matches: 9. The CDR3 sequence: CASSDTGTGKVNEQFF. CDR3 DNA sequence: TGTGCCAGCAGTGACACAGGGACAGGGAAAGTGAATGAGCAGTTCTTC.

This clonotype showed up many times. The chain employs TRBV21-1 and TRBJ1-1; the table's D call, TRBD1, was not checked against the DNA. TRBV21-1 is a pseudogene segment. CDR3 size: 14 residues. The CDR3 DNA reads TGTGCCAGCAGCCAGGGGTTCGTGAACACTGAAGCTTTCTTT. It specifies CASSQGFVNTEAFF.

In its sample, this clonotype was seen many times. V is TRBV12-3 or TRBV12-4 and J is TRBJ2-6, with D hard to call. This CDR3 comprises 16 residues. Deletions cut 2 bases from V and 0 bases from J, with 8 bases between. The CDR3 nucleotides are TGTGCCAGCAGTTTAAAACGGGCCTCTGGGGCCAACGTCCTGACTTTC. Encoded protein: CASSLKRASGANVLTF.

This clonotype appeared many times. This rearrangement joins TRBV3-1 to TRBJ2-3; D gene unclear. V lost 0 bases to trimming and J lost 2 bases, with 12 bases between them. Germline V CDR1 and CDR2: LGHDT, YNNKEL (reference sequence). CDR3 length: 16 amino acids. The CDR3 coding sequence is TGTGCCAGCAGCCAAGATTTTGAGACTCACACAGATACGCAGTATTTT. Translation gives CASSQDFETHTDTQYF.

The chain couples TRBV3-1 to TRBJ2-1; no reliable D call. V shed 3 bases and J shed 8 bases, with 26 bases lying between them. Looked up from germline, CDR1 is LGHDT and CDR2 is YNNKEL (reference sequence). This CDR3 spans 18 amino acids. The CDR3 reads CASSQDTRRTSQGHEQFF. As DNA, the CDR3 is TGTGCCAGCAGCCAGGATACCCGCCGGACCAGCCAAGGCCATGAGCAGTTCTTC.

In DNA, the CDR3 is TGTGCCAGCAGTTGGGACAGGGCAGATACGCAGTATTTT. Translating it yields CASSWDRADTQYF. J is TRBJ2-3 and V is TRBV6-5; 9 bases are a match to TRBD1. V gave up 4 bases and J gave up 4 bases; unmatched junction bases: 0. Germline-derived CDR1 and CDR2 are MNHEY and SVGAGI. This CDR3 has 13 residues.

This clonotype occurred once. The gene calls are TRBV27 and TRBJ1-2; TRBD1 might be the D (6 bases). Germline V gene sequence: CDR1 MNHEY, CDR2 SMNVEV (reference sequence). This CDR3 is 12 amino acids long. Trimming took 3 bases from V and 8 from J, leaving 10 bases between them. The CDR3 DNA reads TGTGCCAGCAGTTTGGATGGGGGCGGCTACACCTTC. Encoded protein: CASSLDGGGYTF.

In this sample, this clonotype turned up many times. The chain recombines TRBV7-3 with TRBJ2-1, with 12 bases aligning to TRBD2. The CDR3 length is 17 residues. Trimming at V came to 3 bases and at J to 7 bases, leaving 10 bases not matched to a gene. The germline CDR1 and CDR2 sequences are SGHTA and FQGTGA. CDR3 in amino acids: CASSFGASGGASNEQFF. The CDR3 DNA reads TGTGCCAGCAGCTTCGGGGCTAGCGGGGGGGCCTCGAATGAGCAGTTCTTC. The full variable domain, with the rest looked up from reference TRBV7-3 and TRBJ2-1, is GAGVSQTPSNKVTEKGKYVELRCDPISGHTALYWYRQSLGQGPEFLIYFQGTGAADDSGLPNDRFFAVRPEGSVSTLKIQRTERGDSAVYLCASSFGASGGASNEQFFGPGTRLTVL.

Ten or more counts support this clonotype. The chain employs TRBV5-8 and TRBJ2-1, with D perhaps matching TRBD1 (5 bases). Germline V gene lookup returns CDR1 SGHTS and CDR2 YDEGEE. This CDR3 contains 16 residues. Trimming stripped 7 bases from V and 1 base from J, with 18 bases between. CDR3 residues: CASPVGPASSYNEQFF. The DNA for the CDR3 is TGTGCCAGCCCTGTGGGGCCAGCTTCGTCCTACAATGAGCAGTTCTTC.

The rearrangement joins TRBV18 to TRBJ1-1, with TRBD1 matching 7 bases. Germline values: CDR1 KGHSH, CDR2 LQKENI. Trimming removed 1 base from V and 4 bases from J; junction bases left unmatched: 0. The length of the CDR3 is 13 residues. The CDR3 DNA reads as TGTGCCAGCTCACCACAGGGGGCCACTGAAGCTTTCTTT. It yields the protein CASSPQGATEAFF.

In its sample, this clonotype was seen many times. In DNA, the CDR3 is TGCAGTGCCCAATCTCCGACAGGGGGCGTGGGCACTGAAGCTTTCTTT. As protein: CSAQSPTGGVGTEAFF. The V and J genes are TRBV20-1 and TRBJ1-1, with TRBD1 matching over 10 bases. The V gene end was trimmed by 6 bases and the J gene end by 4 bases; junction bases not matched to a gene: 14. In germline, CDR1 is DFQATT, CDR2 SNEGSKA (reference sequence). There are 16 residues in the CDR3.

This clonotype has ten or more counts. V usage is TRBV7-2 and J usage is TRBJ2-1, with D maybe TRBD1 (6 bases). The CDR3 spans 15 residues. In germline, CDR1 is SGHTA, CDR2 FQGNSA. V dropped 1 base and J dropped 6 bases, with 13 bases sitting between them. In DNA, the CDR3 is TGTGCCAGCAGCTTAGTGGCAGGGGCAGGCAATGAGCAGTTCTTC. It encodes CASSLVAGAGNEQFF.

About this clonotype: A much larger clone differs from this one at a single base, so this may be a read error. The rearrangement joins TRBV7-2 to TRBJ1-1; 8 positions match TRBD1. V was pared by 3 bases and J by 4 bases, with 7 bases of the junction left unmatched. The CDR3 is made up of 15 amino acids. Per germline, CDR1 SGHTA and CDR2 FQGNSA. The CDR3 loop reads CASSLRTGQLTEAFF. The DNA for the CDR3 is TGTGCCAGCAGCTTGAGGACAGGGCAACTCACTGAAGCTTTCTTT.

This clonotype was counted many times. The J gene is TRBJ2-5, the V gene TRBV5-1; 8 bases are a match to TRBD2. The CDR3 extends over 14 amino acids. The germline V gene has CDR1 SGHRS and CDR2 YFSETQ. V lost 2 bases, J lost 5 bases, and 5 bases stayed unmatched. The CDR3 nucleotides read TGCGCCAGCAGCTTCGGGACTAGGGGCGAGACCCAGTACTTC. It is translated as CASSFGTRGETQYF.

This clonotype was counted at least ten times. The CDR3 sequence is CASSPPDWQFPETQYF. The CDR3 DNA follows: TGTGCCAGCAGCCCACCCGACTGGCAATTTCCGGAGACCCAGTACTTC. The rearrangement links TRBV7-9 to TRBJ2-5; D is uncertain. CDR3 length: 16 amino acids. Germline CDR1 is SEHNR and CDR2 is FQNEAQ (reference sequence). V was cut by 5 bases and J by 5 bases, with 21 bases left in between.

This clonotype was observed at least ten times. This may stem from a read error, because a much larger clone lies one nucleotide away. CDR3 bases: TGCAGTGCTAAGCATCCCGGGACCAACGTCCTGACTTTC. This sequence encodes CSAKHPGTNVLTF. The chain joins TRBV20-1 to TRBJ2-6, with D tentatively TRBD2 (5 bases). V was clipped by 4 bases and J by 8 bases, with 12 bases between them. CDR3 length equals 13 residues. Per the germline V gene, CDR1 is DFQATT and CDR2 is SNEGSKA (reference sequence).

This clonotype has ten or more counts. CDR3 protein: CASSTMGGTGNTIYF. The DNA of the CDR3 is TGCGCCAGCAGCACAATGGGAGGGACTGGAAACACCATATATTTT. V and J are TRBV5-1 and TRBJ1-3; no firm D call. Germline CDR1 reads SGHRS; CDR2 reads YFSETQ. The CDR3 runs 15 residues. V shed 4 bases and J shed 2 bases, with 13 bases lying between them. The entire variable domain, with the rest obtained from reference TRBV5-1 and TRBJ1-3, is as follows: KAGVTQTPRYLIKTRGQQVTLSCSPISGHRSVSWYQQTPGQGLQFLFEYFSETQRNKGNFPGRFSGRQFSNSRSEMNVSTLELGDSALYLCASSTMGGTGNTIYFGEGSWLTVV.

This clonotype was seen repeatedly, ten times or more. This chain links TRBV7-3 with TRBJ2-5; 12 bases line up with TRBD2. V lost 2 bases, J lost 5 bases, and 3 bases stayed unmatched. There are 15 residues in the CDR3. The germline CDR1 and CDR2 sequences are SGHTA and FQGTGA. The DNA for the CDR3 is TGTGCCAGCAGCTTACTAGCGGGGGGGTCGGAGACCCAGTACTTC. It yields the protein CASSLLAGGSETQYF.

The chain is built from TRBV5-1 and TRBJ2-7; no clear D gene. With 0 bases removed from V and 4 bases from J, the gap between germline ends came to 17 bases. Germline lookup yields CDR1 SGHRS and CDR2 YFSETQ. The CDR3 runs 16 residues. CDR3 loop: CASSLGQYNSQYEQYF. The CDR3 region has the DNA TGCGCCAGCAGCTTGGGGCAGTATAATTCTCAGTACGAGCAGTACTTC.

This sequence joins TRBV20-1 and TRBJ2-7, with a tentative D call TRBD2 (6 bases). Germline CDR1 DFQATT, CDR2 SNEGSKA (reference sequence). CDR3 length: 13 amino acids. Deletions cut 3 bases from V and 5 bases from J, with 14 bases between. The CDR3 protein is CSASVGTGDEQYF. CDR3 in DNA: TGCAGTGCTAGCGTAGGGACTGGTGACGAGCAGTACTTC.

This clonotype was detected many times. The rearrangement joins TRBV4-1 to TRBJ2-3; D possibly corresponds to TRBD2 (5 bases). The CDR3 loop spans 15 amino acids. Germline V lookup: CDR1 MGHRA, CDR2 YSYEKL. Trimming took off 1 base at V and 2 bases at J, with 10 bases between the two ends. The CDR3 loop reads CASSQVATPTDTQYF. The CDR3 DNA reads TGCGCCAGCAGCCAAGTAGCGACCCCCACAGATACGCAGTATTTT.

This clonotype was observed a handful of times. V gene TRBV5-5 combines with J gene TRBJ2-7; no firm D call. The germline V gene encodes CDR1 SGHKS and CDR2 YYEKEE (reference sequence). The CDR3 spans 13 residues. V was cut by 0 bases and J by 5 bases, with 9 bases left in between. The CDR3 sequence is CASSLEGWDEQYF. For the CDR3, the DNA is TGTGCCAGCAGCTTGGAGGGTTGGGACGAGCAGTACTTC.

Turning to this clonotype: This sequence may be a read error, since a much larger clone differs from it by one base. The gene calls are TRBV4-2 and TRBJ2-1; D not resolved. Per the germline V gene, CDR1 is LGHNA and CDR2 is YNFKEQ. The CDR3 runs 12 residues. The CDR3 nucleotides are TGTGCCAGCAGCCAGGATCGGAATGAGCAGTTATTC. It translates to CASSQDRNEQLF.